The 2 T cell receptor beta chains below all came from one sample that was sequenced in a study of T cells in Graves' hyperthyroidism and ophthalmopathy. Amplification yielded TCR beta CDR3 regions, with RNA transcripts as the source. The study used the HTBI primer set for a first-round RT-PCR of the TCR CDR3. A single record per CDR3 protein comes from TCRdb applying MiXCR to the multiplex PCR reads. The sample consists of 350,000 to 400,000 distinct CDR3 sequences, 14% to 15% of them appearing once. The sample comprised blood. These receptors all come from a woman aged 25 to 39 with Graves' hyperthyroidism.

This clonotype was counted only a few times. The chain links TRBV19 to TRBJ2-6; a weak D match, TRBD1 (6 bases). The CDR3 length is 17 residues. Germline V lookup: CDR1 LNHDA, CDR2 SQIVND (reference sequence). Trimming removed 5 bases at V and 0 bases at J, with 14 bases between. The DNA for the CDR3 is TGTGCCAGTAGTTCGGAGACAGGCCGCTCTGGGGCCAACGTCCTGACTTTC. Translation gives CASSSETGRSGANVLTF.

This clonotype was seen only a few times. The V call is TRBV30, the J call TRBJ2-7, with TRBD1 identical over 10 bases. V was clipped by 3 bases and J by 3 bases; unmatched bases: 11. In germline, CDR1 is GTSNPN, CDR2 SVGIG (reference sequence). The CDR3 is 16 amino acids. The CDR3 nucleotides read TGTGCCTGGAGGGTAGGGGGCCGGGACAGGGGCTACGAGCAGTACTTC. As protein: CAWRVGGRDRGYEQYF. The variable domain in full, completed from reference TRBV30 and TRBJ2-7, reads SQTIHQWPATLVQPVGSPLSLECTVEGTSNPNLYWYRQAAGRGLQLLFYSVGIGQISSEVPQNLSASRPQDRQFILSSKKLLLSDSGFYLCAWRVGGRDRGYEQYFGPGTRLTVT.